The 26 T cell receptor beta chains given below trace back to one sample, sequenced in a study of CXCR3-negative and CXCR3-positive naive CD8 T cells. Carrying UMI labels, the TRB cDNA libraries were prepared through 5' RACE. Reanalyzing the 5' RACE reads, TCRdb keeps one entry per CDR3 protein, without DNA. The sample totals about 40,000 distinct CDR3 sequences; its top ten clones hold more than 7.5%. Sequenced input: memory CD8+ T cells from blood. Source of these receptors: a human donor in good health. Some clones in this sample may be carry-over from other donors' samples.

This chain joins TRBV15 and TRBJ2-7; the TCRdb call, TRBD1, lacks DNA for checking. The CDR3 length is 17 residues. Germline-derived CDR1 and CDR2 are LNHNV and YYDKDF (reference sequence). CDR3 in amino acids: CATSRDAWTGEGYEQYF.

The rearrangement uses TRBV6-6 and TRBJ2-7. CDR1 is MNHNY and CDR2 is SVGAGI in the germline V gene (reference sequence). CDR3 length equals 15 residues. CDR3 sequence reads: CASSYSTNKLYEQYF.

The rearrangement links TRBV29-1 to TRBJ1-2. CDR3 length equals 11 residues. Per germline, CDR1 SQVTM and CDR2 ANQGSEA. CDR3 in amino acids: CSGRLDYGYTF.

The V and J genes are TRBV29-1 and TRBJ2-5. The germline V gene encodes CDR1 SQVTM and CDR2 ANQGSEA. The CDR3 is 17 residues long. The CDR3 loop is CSVEAENDRLGWETQYF.

This rearrangement joins TRBV15 to TRBJ2-7; with no DNA, the TCRdb D assignment of TRBD1 cannot be verified. This CDR3 has 14 residues. CDR1 and CDR2 from the germline V gene are LNHNV and YYDKDF (reference sequence). The CDR3 sequence: CATSGQPGRHEQYF.

The chain uses TRBV16 and TRBJ1-5. CDR3 length equals 15 residues. Germline-derived CDR1 and CDR2 are KGHSY and FQNENV. This CDR3 reads CASSQWRNSNQPQHF.

The rearrangement links TRBV7-3 to TRBJ2-3; TCRdb gives TRBD2 as the D gene, but with no DNA this cannot be confirmed. Germline assignment: CDR1 SGHTA and CDR2 FQGTGA. The CDR3 loop spans 17 amino acids. The CDR3 loop is CASSPDLGLADTDTQYF.

The CDR3 reads CASSQEGPGQGFHEQYF. This chain uses TRBV4-2 with TRBJ2-7; the D call from TCRdb, TRBD1, cannot be confirmed without DNA. The CDR3 runs to 17 residues. Germline assignment: CDR1 LGHNA and CDR2 YNFKEQ.

V and J are TRBV28 and TRBJ2-1; checking the TCRdb D call of TRBD2 is not possible without DNA. This CDR3 has 15 amino acids. Per the germline V gene, CDR1 is MDHEN and CDR2 is SYDVKM. This CDR3 reads CASSLLGLVGNEQFF.

This chain's CDR3 is CASRAAVAAASTDTQYF. V and J are TRBV28 and TRBJ2-3. Germline values: CDR1 MDHEN, CDR2 SYDVKM. This CDR3 is built from 17 residues.

V usage is TRBV12-3 or TRBV12-4 and J usage is TRBJ1-1. The CDR3 has 14 amino acids. The CDR3 sequence is CASSWESMNTEAFF.

J is TRBJ2-3 and V is TRBV7-9. This CDR3 region has 11 residues. The germline V gene encodes CDR1 SEHNR and CDR2 FQNEAQ (reference sequence). This chain's CDR3 is CASSPTDTQYF.

The chain couples TRBV6-2 or TRBV6-3 to TRBJ2-6; as DNA is missing, the TRBD2 call by TCRdb cannot be tested. The V gene's germline CDR1 is MNHEY and CDR2 SVGEGT. The CDR3 is 16 residues long. CDR3 residues: CASSPREEAGANVLTF.

This clonotype is identified as medium-sized (0.01 to 0.1%) from frequency. The chain has TRBV20-1 and TRBJ2-1. The CDR3 totals 14 residues. Looked up from germline, CDR1 is DFQATT and CDR2 is SNEGSKA (reference sequence). The CDR3 spells CSALGESSYNEQFF.

The V and J genes are TRBV29-1 and TRBJ2-7; TCRdb picks TRBD1, but there is no DNA to check that call. The germline V gene has CDR1 SQVTM and CDR2 ANQGSEA. The CDR3 consists of 13 residues. This chain's CDR3 is CSVSQGNTYEQYF.

V usage is TRBV14 and J usage is TRBJ2-7; TCRdb indicates TRBD2, and absent DNA this call remains unverified. Germline CDR1 is SGHDN and CDR2 is FVKESK. There are 15 residues in the CDR3. The CDR3 spells CASSQEISGSYEQYF.

V is TRBV18 and J is TRBJ2-7; checking the TCRdb D call of TRBD1 is not possible without DNA. Germline loops: CDR1 KGHSH, CDR2 LQKENI. The CDR3 sequence is 16 residues long. The CDR3 region is CASSPPISGGPYEQYF.

The genes are TRBV7-9 and TRBJ2-7; TCRdb calls TRBD1, which cannot be checked without DNA. The CDR3 is 15 residues long. CDR1 and CDR2 (germline): SEHNR, FQNEAQ (reference sequence). The CDR3 protein is CASSPGPRSNYEQYF.

The CDR3: CASSLGEPRDGSSYEQYF. This chain connects TRBV7-9 to TRBJ2-7; the D call of TRBD1 rests on TCRdb alone, since no DNA is present to check it. The CDR3 loop spans 18 amino acids. Germline CDR1 and CDR2: SEHNR and FQNEAQ (reference sequence). The full variable domain, completed using reference TRBV7-9 and TRBJ2-7, is DTGVSQNPRHKITKRGQNVTFRCDPISEHNRLYWYRQTLGQGPEFLTYFQNEAQLEKSRLLSDRFSAERPKGSFSTLEIQRTEQGDSAMYLCASSLGEPRDGSSYEQYFGPGTRLTVT.

The genes are TRBV29-1 and TRBJ2-1; TCRdb lists TRBD2, though no DNA is available to test this call. CDR3 size: 14 residues. Per the germline V gene, CDR1 is SQVTM and CDR2 is ANQGSEA. This chain's CDR3 is CSVGGALSYNEQFF.

The chain uses TRBV12-3 or TRBV12-4 and TRBJ2-1. The CDR3 is made up of 11 amino acids. The CDR3 loop reads CASTEFNEQFF.

Measured by frequency, this clonotype is medium-sized. The chain joins TRBV27 to TRBJ2-2; without DNA, the TCRdb call of TRBD1 cannot be checked. The CDR3 is made up of 13 amino acids. Germline CDR1 MNHEY, CDR2 SMNVEV (reference sequence). This CDR3 is CASTDREAGELFF.

The chain carries TRBV10-1 and TRBJ1-4. Germline values: CDR1 WNHNN, CDR2 SYGVQD (reference sequence). The CDR3 extends over 14 amino acids. The CDR3 reads CASSDDWDREKLFF.

V and J are TRBV5-1 and TRBJ2-7. The CDR3 loop spans 15 amino acids. Germline V gives CDR1 SGHRS, CDR2 YFSETQ. The CDR3: CASSEMETISYEQYF.

The V and J genes are TRBV7-2 and TRBJ2-7; TCRdb returns TRBD1, unconfirmable since there is no DNA. Germline V lookup: CDR1 SGHTA, CDR2 FQGNSA. The CDR3 totals 15 residues. CDR3 region: CASSSDRGVLDEQYF.

V and J are TRBV14 and TRBJ2-5; TCRdb's D call of TRBD1 is untestable without DNA. This CDR3 has 18 amino acids. Germline V gene data show CDR1 as SGHDN and CDR2 as FVKESK. CDR3 amino acids: CASSQNEAEGVWRQTQYF.